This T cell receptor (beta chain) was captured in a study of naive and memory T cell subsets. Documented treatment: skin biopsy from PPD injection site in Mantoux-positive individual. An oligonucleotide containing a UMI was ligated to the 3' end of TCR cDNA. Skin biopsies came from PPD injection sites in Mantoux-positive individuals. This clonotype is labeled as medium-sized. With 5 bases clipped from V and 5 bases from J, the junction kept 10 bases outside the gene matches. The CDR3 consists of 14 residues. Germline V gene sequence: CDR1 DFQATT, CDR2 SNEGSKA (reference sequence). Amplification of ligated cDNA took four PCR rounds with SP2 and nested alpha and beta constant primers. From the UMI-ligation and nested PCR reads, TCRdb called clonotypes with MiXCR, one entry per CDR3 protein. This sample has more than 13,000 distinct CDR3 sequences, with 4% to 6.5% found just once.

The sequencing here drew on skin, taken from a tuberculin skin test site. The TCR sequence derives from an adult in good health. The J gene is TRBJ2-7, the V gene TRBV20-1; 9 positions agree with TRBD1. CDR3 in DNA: TGCAGTGCTGGAAACCGGGACAGGGAAAACGAGCAGTACTTC. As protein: CSAGNRDRENEQYF.